One and the same sample provided the 32 T cell receptor beta chains below, sequenced in a study of ipilimumab plus nivolumab after autologous stem cell transplantation. Sequenced by immunoSEQ multiplex PCR; TCRdb stores in-frame clones only, minus some. The sample has 9,100 or so clones; roughly three quarters are singletons. The sample in question was PBMCs, obtained in a trial of ipilimumab plus nivolumab as post-transplant consolidation. These receptors were obtained from a female donor with multiple myeloma.

The V call is TRBV11-1, the J call TRBJ2-5; D could derive from TRBD1 or TRBD2 (5 bases each). The end of the DNA fits TRBJ2-7 better, so the J call may be wrong. The CDR3 is 15 residues long. Per the germline V gene, CDR1 is SGHAT and CDR2 is FQDESV (reference sequence). The DNA for the CDR3 is TGTGCCAGCAGCTTAGGGGACCGCATCTCCTACGAGCAGTACTTC. It translates to CASSLGDRISYEQYF.

This clone was counted between two and nine times. The V and J genes are TRBV5-1 and TRBJ2-3, with 10 bases fitting TRBD2. V lost 1 base and J lost 6; bases outside the gene matches: 5. The length of the CDR3 is 15 residues. Germline V gene data show CDR1 as SGHRS and CDR2 as YFSETQ. The CDR3 here is CASSLQREGLDTQYF. The CDR3 bases are TGCGCCAGCAGCTTGCAGCGGGAGGGCCTTGATACGCAGTATTTT.

This clone has a single count. This chain uses TRBV18 with TRBJ1-3, with D possibly TRBD1 on 6 matching bases. This CDR3 contains 15 residues. V dropped 2 bases and J dropped 2 bases, with 10 bases sitting between them. Germline lookup yields CDR1 KGHSH and CDR2 LQKENI. The CDR3 sequence: CASSPGTGPGNTIYF. DNA for the CDR3: TGTGCCAGCTCACCAGGTACAGGGCCTGGAAACACCATATATTTT.

This sequence joins TRBV7-4 and TRBJ2-3; D is unresolved. CDR3 size: 12 residues. With 2 bases removed from V and 4 bases from J, the gap between germline ends came to 4 bases. Germline V lookup: CDR1 SGHVT, CDR2 SQSDAQ. The chain's CDR3 is CASSLSPDTQYF. The CDR3 nucleotides are TGTGCCAGCAGCTTATCGCCAGATACGCAGTATTTT.

The V gene is TRBV19, the J gene TRBJ2-1, with 8 bases lining up with TRBD2. This CDR3 comprises 16 residues. The trim removed 7 bases at V and 4 bases at J, leaving 12 bases unmatched. Germline V gene data show CDR1 as LNHDA and CDR2 as SQIVND (reference sequence). The CDR3 DNA reads TGTGCCAGTAACCTGCGGGCGGGCGGGGGGTACAATGAGCAGTTCTTC. It is translated as CASNLRAGGGYNEQFF.

The chain combines TRBV5-1 with TRBJ1-6; D remains unclear. Germline loops: CDR1 SGHRS, CDR2 YFSETQ. CDR3 length: 17 residues. Trimming removed 4 bases at V and 0 bases at J, with 14 bases between. The CDR3 spells CASSPEPGSSYNSPLHF. CDR3 coding DNA: TGCGCCAGCAGCCCGGAACCGGGGAGCTCCTATAATTCACCCCTCCACTTT.

The chain uses TRBV28 and TRBJ1-5; a possible D gene is TRBD1 (5 bases). Trimming pared 10 bases from V and 0 bases from J, leaving 16 bases between. Germline lookup yields CDR1 MDHEN and CDR2 SYDVKM. CDR3 length equals 15 residues. This CDR3 is CATQLPGNSNQPQHF. The DNA of the CDR3 is TGTGCCACCCAACTCCCAGGGAATAGCAATCAGCCCCAGCATTTT. Looking up the rest from reference TRBV28 and TRBJ1-5 gives the full variable domain: DVKVTQSSRYLVKRTGEKVFLECVQDMDHENMFWYRQDPGLGLRLIYFSYDVKMKEKGDIPEGYSVSREKKERFSLILESASTNQTSMYLCATQLPGNSNQPQHFGDGTRLSIL.

The CDR3 DNA sequence: TGCGCCAGCCGCCTAGGGACAGACACTGAAGCTTTCTTT. Translated: CASRLGTDTEAFF. The genes are TRBV10-1 and TRBJ1-1; 7 positions agree with TRBD1. Trimming at V came to 8 bases and at J to 3 bases, leaving 6 bases not matched to a gene. Germline CDR1 reads WNHNN; CDR2 reads SYGVQD (reference sequence). The CDR3 spans 13 residues.

The V gene is TRBV6-1, the J gene TRBJ2-6; D gene unclear. CDR1 is MNHNS and CDR2 is SASEGT in the germline V gene. The CDR3 spans 15 residues. V was trimmed by 8 bases and J by 0 bases, leaving 11 bases between them. CDR3 loop: CASAFGLSGANVLTF. The CDR3 bases are TGTGCCAGCGCCTTTGGGCTCTCTGGGGCCAACGTCCTGACTTTC.

The chain links TRBV5-4 to TRBJ2-5; D possibly corresponds to TRBD1 (6 bases). Germline assignment: CDR1 SGHNT and CDR2 YYREEE (reference sequence). Trimming left V 6 bases short and J 1 base short, with 13 bases between. This CDR3 comprises 14 residues. The CDR3 DNA sequence: TGTGCCAGCACCACTGGGACACCCCAAGAGACCCAGTACTTC. Translated: CASTTGTPQETQYF.

The chain uses TRBV5-1 and TRBJ2-1; no definite D call. Trimming shortened V by 4 bases and J by 9 bases, and 14 bases separated the two germline ends. The V gene's germline CDR1 is SGHRS and CDR2 YFSETQ. CDR3 size: 13 residues. The CDR3 is CASSPGPMGEQFF. CDR3 sequence (DNA): TGCGCCAGCAGCCCTGGACCTATGGGTGAGCAGTTCTTC. Complete variable domain (other parts from reference TRBV5-1 and TRBJ2-1): KAGVTQTPRYLIKTRGQQVTLSCSPISGHRSVSWYQQTPGQGLQFLFEYFSETQRNKGNFPGRFSGRQFSNSRSEMNVSTLELGDSALYLCASSPGPMGEQFFGPGTRLTVL.

This clone was picked up a small number of times. The rearrangement uses TRBV7-6 and TRBJ2-1, with 12 bases aligning to TRBD1. The CDR3 has 17 amino acids. V trimming: 8 bases; J trimming: 5 bases; junction bases outside the gene matches: 13. Germline assignment: CDR1 SGHVS and CDR2 FNYEAQ. CDR3: CASAPRDRGLVDNEQFF. The DNA for the CDR3 is TGTGCCAGCGCACCCCGGGACAGGGGGCTTGTCGACAATGAGCAGTTCTTC. Supplemented by reference TRBV7-6 and TRBJ2-1, the full variable domain reads GAGVSQSPRYKVTKRGQDVALRCDPISGHVSLYWYRQALGQGPEFLTYFNYEAQQDKSGLPNDRFSAERPEGSISTLTIQRTEQRDSAMYRCASAPRDRGLVDNEQFFGPGTRLTVL.

This clone has only a few counts. This chain joins TRBV7-8 and TRBJ1-1; TRBD1 is a possible D gene (6 bases). The CDR3 length is 15 residues. Germline CDR1 reads SGHVS; CDR2 reads FQNEAQ. Trimming took 0 bases from V and 5 from J, leaving 13 bases between them. In DNA form, the CDR3 reads TGTGCCAGCAGCTTAGCGGAGCCAGGGGATACTGAAGCTTTCTTT. Amino acids: CASSLAEPGDTEAFF.

The chain is built from TRBV28 and TRBJ1-2; 8 bases align to TRBD1. Germline V CDR1 and CDR2: MDHEN, SYDVKM. The length of the CDR3 is 15 residues. With V trimmed by 3 bases and J by 4 bases, 7 bases remained unmatched. In nucleotides, the CDR3 is TGTGCCAGCAGTTTTGGCAGGGGGCAGGTCTATGGCTACACCTTC. It encodes CASSFGRGQVYGYTF.

V is TRBV7-2 and J is TRBJ2-1; weak D call: TRBD2 (5 bases). Germline CDR1 reads SGHTA; CDR2 reads FQGNSA. This CDR3 comprises 15 residues. Between the trimmed V and J ends, which lost 1 base and 3 bases, there was a span of 10 bases. CDR3 in amino acids: CASSLEAEVYNEQFF. The CDR3 DNA sequence: TGTGCCAGCAGCTTAGAAGCGGAGGTCTACAATGAGCAGTTCTTC.

This chain connects TRBV2 to TRBJ2-7; 9 bases are shared with TRBD1. The ends lost 5 bases at V and 1 base at J; junction bases unmatched: 6. Germline V gene sequence: CDR1 SNHLY, CDR2 FYNNEI. The CDR3 totals 15 residues. The CDR3 DNA follows: TGTGCCAGCAGTCGTCCCGGGACAGGGTCCTACGAGCAGTACTTC. Translation gives CASSRPGTGSYEQYF.

The CDR3 region has the DNA TGCGCCAGCAGCTTGGAGACAGGGAAAGATGGCTACACCTTC. Its protein is CASSLETGKDGYTF. The chain links TRBV5-1 to TRBJ1-2; 7 positions agree with TRBD1. J lost 6 bases, V lost 0 bases, and 5 bases had no gene match. CDR1 is SGHRS, CDR2 YFSETQ, per germline. CDR3 size: 14 residues.

This clone was observed a handful of times. CDR3 bases: TGTGCCAGCAGCTTAACGGCTGGGTTTGAGCAGTTCTTC. This sequence encodes CASSLTAGFEQFF. The chain links TRBV7-3 to TRBJ2-1; D gene unclear. The CDR3 length is 13 residues. V was trimmed by 0 bases and J by 9 bases, leaving 9 bases between them. CDR1 is SGHTA and CDR2 is FQGTGA in the germline V gene.

The chain has TRBV27 and TRBJ2-3; no clear D. V dropped 6 bases and J dropped 0 bases, with 7 bases sitting between them. This CDR3 spans 13 amino acids. Germline CDR1 reads MNHEY; CDR2 reads SMNVEV (reference sequence). The CDR3 protein is CASSSASTDTQYF. The CDR3, as DNA: TGTGCCAGCAGCTCGGCTAGCACAGATACGCAGTATTTT.

The chain carries TRBV6-5 and TRBJ2-7; a possible D gene is TRBD2 (5 bases). Trimming shortened V by 5 bases and J by 1 base, and 9 bases separated the two germline ends. Germline CDR1 MNHEY, CDR2 SVGAGI. The CDR3 spans 13 residues. The CDR3 DNA reads TGTGCCAGCAGTGAACTAGGGTCCTACGAGCAGTACTTC. Its protein is CASSELGSYEQYF.

The chain has TRBV4-1 and TRBJ1-2; a possible D gene is TRBD1 (5 bases). The CDR3 loop spans 15 amino acids. Germline V gene sequence: CDR1 MGHRA, CDR2 YSYEKL. V lost 1 base to trimming and J lost 5 bases, with 14 bases between them. As DNA, the CDR3 is TGCGCCAGCAGCCAAGTTTTCGGGGCCCGATATGGCTACACCTTC. Translation: CASSQVFGARYGYTF.

The chain carries TRBV28 and TRBJ2-5; 9 bases line up with TRBD2. CDR1 MDHEN and CDR2 SYDVKM come from the germline V gene. V shed 5 bases and J 7 bases; nucleotides not matched to a gene: 8. The CDR3 spans 14 residues. In DNA form, the CDR3 reads TGTGCCAGCAGTCCCGGACTAGCGCCTGCGACCCAGTACTTC. Protein product: CASSPGLAPATQYF.

This sequence joins TRBV10-1 and TRBJ2-1; D gene uncertain. This CDR3 contains 16 residues. The V end was cut by 5 bases, the J end by 7 bases, with 21 bases between. The V gene's germline CDR1 is WNHNN and CDR2 SYGVQD (reference sequence). In DNA form, the CDR3 reads TGCGCCAGCAGTATAAAGGTCCCAACCGCTGATAATGAGCAGTTCTTC. This encodes CASSIKVPTADNEQFF.

This chain joins TRBV27 and TRBJ2-7; D unresolved. The CDR3 length is 16 residues. CDR1 is MNHEY, CDR2 SMNVEV, per germline (reference sequence). The germline V and J ends were trimmed by 2 bases and 6 bases, with 20 bases remaining between them. DNA of the CDR3: TGTGCCAGCAGTTTAAGGACCCCGGCAGTCCTCACCGAGCAGTACTTC. Translation gives CASSLRTPAVLTEQYF.

The chain links TRBV7-2 to TRBJ2-2, with D perhaps matching TRBD2 (6 bases). Germline lookup yields CDR1 SGHTA and CDR2 FQGNSA. V was trimmed by 1 base and J by 7 bases, leaving 7 bases between them. The CDR3 runs to 13 residues. This CDR3 reads CASSLVRGGELFF. The CDR3 region has the DNA TGTGCCAGCAGCTTAGTGCGGGGCGGGGAGCTGTTTTTT.

The V gene is TRBV19, the J gene TRBJ2-7; D is undetermined. CDR1 is LNHDA, CDR2 SQIVND, per germline (reference sequence). V was shortened by 5 bases and J by 4 bases, with 18 bases between the two germline ends. CDR3 size: 15 residues. The CDR3 nucleotides are TGTGCCAGTAGTCTGCCAGCATCCACACTATACGAGCAGTACTTC. Protein: CASSLPASTLYEQYF.

CDR3 region: CASSFTQGSGAFF. CDR3 in DNA: TGTGCCAGCAGCTTCACACAGGGGTCAGGAGCTTTCTTT. The chain recombines TRBV7-3 with TRBJ1-1, with 7 nucleotides matching TRBD1. Germline-derived CDR1 and CDR2 are SGHTA and FQGTGA. The CDR3 has 13 residues. V was clipped by 3 bases and J by 10 bases; unmatched bases: 8.

The J gene is TRBJ2-1, the V gene TRBV29-1; perhaps D is TRBD1 or TRBD2 (5 bases each). Between the trimmed V and J ends, which lost 6 bases and 8 bases, there was a span of 14 bases. Looked up from germline, CDR1 is SQVTM and CDR2 is ANQGSEA. This CDR3 contains 12 residues. The CDR3 protein is CSVGDYSDEQFF. CDR3 DNA sequence: TGCAGCGTGGGGGATTATAGCGATGAGCAGTTCTTC.

The rearrangement uses TRBV4-3 and TRBJ2-2; D remains ambiguous. Trimming took off 4 bases at V and 4 bases at J, with 10 bases between the two ends. The CDR3 has 14 amino acids. CDR1 and CDR2 (germline): LGHNA, YSLEER. The CDR3 sequence is CASSRSPGTGELFF. In nucleotides, the CDR3 is TGCGCCAGCAGCCGCAGCCCCGGCACCGGGGAGCTGTTTTTT.

This chain uses TRBV7-3 with TRBJ2-3, with D tentatively TRBD1 (6 bases). V was shortened by 5 bases and J by 0 bases, with 12 bases between the two germline ends. Germline loops: CDR1 SGHTA, CDR2 FQGTGA. There are 15 residues in the CDR3. CDR3 amino acids: CASSPTGSSTDTQYF. The CDR3 DNA sequence: TGTGCCAGCAGCCCAACAGGGTCTAGCACAGATACGCAGTATTTT. Using reference TRBV7-3 and TRBJ2-3 for the parts outside the CDR3, the full variable domain is GAGVSQTPSNKVTEKGKYVELRCDPISGHTALYWYRQSLGQGPEFLIYFQGTGAADDSGLPNDRFFAVRPEGSVSTLKIQRTERGDSAVYLCASSPTGSSTDTQYFGPGTRLTVL.

This clone was detected a few times. This chain connects TRBV14 to TRBJ2-5; 12 nucleotides agree with TRBD2. This CDR3 is built from 16 residues. The J segment lost 1 base and the V segment lost 7 bases, leaving 7 bases of the junction unmatched. Germline V lookup: CDR1 SGHDN, CDR2 FVKESK. CDR3 in DNA: TGTGCCAGCACCGACGGACTAGCGGGGTCCCAAGAGACCCAGTACTTC. Residues: CASTDGLAGSQETQYF.

The genes are TRBV6-5 and TRBJ1-6; a weak D match, TRBD1 (5 bases). Germline CDR1 and CDR2: MNHEY and SVGAGI. The V end was cut by 0 bases, the J end by 14 bases, with 20 bases between. This CDR3 is built from 16 residues. CDR3 sequence: CASSYSPGLQPPALHF. The CDR3, as DNA: TGTGCCAGCAGTTACTCACCAGGGCTCCAACCTCCGGCCCTCCACTTT.